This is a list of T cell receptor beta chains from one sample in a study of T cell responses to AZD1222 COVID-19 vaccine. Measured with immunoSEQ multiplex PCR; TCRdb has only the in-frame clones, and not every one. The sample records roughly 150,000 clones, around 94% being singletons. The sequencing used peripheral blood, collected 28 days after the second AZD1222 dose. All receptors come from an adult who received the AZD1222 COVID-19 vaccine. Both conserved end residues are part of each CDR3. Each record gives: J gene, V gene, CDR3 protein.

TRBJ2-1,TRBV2,CASSEKRARNNEQFF
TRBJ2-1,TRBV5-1,CASSPGPVLEQFF
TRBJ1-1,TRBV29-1,CSVDGLSNTEAFF
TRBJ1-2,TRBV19,CASSKQGDYGYTF
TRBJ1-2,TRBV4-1,CASSQEGRGRDGYTF
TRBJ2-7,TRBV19,CASSIPPLSEQYF
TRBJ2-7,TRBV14,CASSSVGGTYEQYF
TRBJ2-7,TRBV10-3,CAIAAPGQGTYEQYF
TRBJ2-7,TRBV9,CASSARPSGRALEQYF
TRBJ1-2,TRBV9,CASSVGPGAVGYTF
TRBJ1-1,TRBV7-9,CASSFMTGGFLNTEAFF
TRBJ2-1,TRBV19,CASSIRQVNHNEQFF
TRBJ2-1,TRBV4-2,CASSQGSEGEQFF
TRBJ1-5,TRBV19,CASSDMALGNQPQHF
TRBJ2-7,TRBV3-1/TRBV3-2,CASSQESGGRRPYEQYF
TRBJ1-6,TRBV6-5,CASRRQGNSPLHF
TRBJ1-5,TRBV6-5,CASRGGWQPQHF
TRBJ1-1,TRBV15,CATNGLGRMNTEAFF
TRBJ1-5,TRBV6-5,CASRKQGGQPQHF
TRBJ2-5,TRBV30,CAWSLLAGQETQYF
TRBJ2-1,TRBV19,CASAPRYNEQFF
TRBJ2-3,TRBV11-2,CASSSLAGTDTQYF
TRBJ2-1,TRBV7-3,CASSLMTSGNNEQFF
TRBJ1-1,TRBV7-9,CASSLGGVMNTEAFF
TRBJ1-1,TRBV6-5,CASSYSRGTEAFF
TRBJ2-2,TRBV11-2,CATKPLRREGRNTGELFF
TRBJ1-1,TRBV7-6,CASSLGTAGANTEAFF
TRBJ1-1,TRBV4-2,CASSPGAEAFF
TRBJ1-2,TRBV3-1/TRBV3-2,CASSQDWTIYGYTF
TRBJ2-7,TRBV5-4,CASRNRAGGPNEQYF
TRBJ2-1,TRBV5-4,CASSRGGTSGNNEQFF
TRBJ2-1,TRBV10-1,CASTAGVYNEQFF
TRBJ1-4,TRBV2,CASSPGTFNEKLFF
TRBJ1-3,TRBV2,CASSDPRGQGNTIYF
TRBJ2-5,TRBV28,CASRKLAGVGQETQYF
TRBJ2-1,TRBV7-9,CASSPISYNEQFF
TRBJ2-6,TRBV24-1,CATSDQTGRWAQSGANVLTF
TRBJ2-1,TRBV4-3,CASSHRRIDEQFF
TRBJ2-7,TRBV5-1,CASSLAPGSSYEQYF
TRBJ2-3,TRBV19,CASSSYLTSGGTDTQYF